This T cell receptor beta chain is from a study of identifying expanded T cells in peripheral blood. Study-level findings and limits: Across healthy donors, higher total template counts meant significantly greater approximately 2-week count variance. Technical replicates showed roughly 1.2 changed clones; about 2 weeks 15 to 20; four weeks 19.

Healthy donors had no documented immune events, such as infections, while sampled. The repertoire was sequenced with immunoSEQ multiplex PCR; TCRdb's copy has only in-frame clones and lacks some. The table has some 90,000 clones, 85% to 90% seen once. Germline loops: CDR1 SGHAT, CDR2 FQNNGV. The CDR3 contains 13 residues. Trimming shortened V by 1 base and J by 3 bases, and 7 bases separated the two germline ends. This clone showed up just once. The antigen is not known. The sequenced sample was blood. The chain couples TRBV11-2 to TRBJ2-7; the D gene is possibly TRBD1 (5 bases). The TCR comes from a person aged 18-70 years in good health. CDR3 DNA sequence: TGTGCCAGCAGCTTAGGACAGAACTACGAGCAGTACTTC. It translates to CASSLGQNYEQYF.